The 4 T cell receptor beta chains presented below share a single source sample, sequenced in a study of patients and donors after allogeneic stem cell transplantation. Each CDR3 protein gets one entry after TCRdb re-called the RT-PCR reads with MiXCR. The sample includes roughly 230,000 distinct CDR3 sequences, less than 15% seen only once; the top ten take around a tenth. The sequenced sample consisted of blood, either unsorted or a sorted T cell fraction (not recorded which). Receptor source: a human donor who was either an allogeneic HSCT recipient or a stem cell or donor lymphocyte infusion donor (not recorded which). It is not recorded whose cells these are; they may come from a transplant donor.

This clonotype was seen a few times. The V call is TRBV12-3 or TRBV12-4, the J call TRBJ2-1, with 8 bases lining up with TRBD2. The CDR3 spans 16 residues. J gave up 6 bases and V 6 bases, and 13 bases lay outside the gene matches. The CDR3 DNA reads as TGTGCCAGCAGCGTATTCGGGGGGGCAGCAAGCAATGAGCAGTTCTTC. It specifies CASSVFGGAASNEQFF.

The chain is built from TRBV5-1 and TRBJ1-6; D gene unclear. Deletions cut 4 bases from V and 7 bases from J, with 15 bases between. The CDR3 is 15 residues long. Germline values: CDR1 SGHRS, CDR2 YFSETQ. CDR3 nucleotide sequence: TGCGCCAGCAGCGAAGGGAGGGCCGGGAATTCACCCCTCCACTTT. Amino acids: CASSEGRAGNSPLHF.

The V gene is TRBV6-5, the J gene TRBJ1-2; 7 nucleotides line up with TRBD1. The trim removed 0 bases at V and 0 bases at J, leaving 10 bases unmatched. The CDR3 has 18 amino acids. CDR1 MNHEY and CDR2 SVGAGI come from the germline V gene. CDR3 bases: TGTGCCAGCAGTTACTCAGTTTGGGACAGACGTACTAACTATGGCTACACCTTC. Translating gives CASSYSVWDRRTNYGYTF.

This clonotype has at least ten counts. V usage is TRBV7-9 and J usage is TRBJ1-2; a weak D match, TRBD1 (5 bases). The germline V gene has CDR1 SEHNR and CDR2 FQNEAQ (reference sequence). The CDR3 contains 12 residues. V lost 1 base to trimming and J lost 10 bases, with 10 bases between them. Written as DNA, the CDR3 is TGTGCCAGCAGCTTAGGTCCGGGGGACTACACCTTC. Translation gives CASSLGPGDYTF.